Below, 18 T cell receptor beta chains from the same sample are listed, as sequenced in a study of cytomegalovirus exposure and HLA in healthy donors. The PCR contained 60 Vbeta and 13 Jbeta primers. The data were produced by immunoSEQ multiplex PCR, yet TCRdb's version contains in-frame clones alone and is incomplete. The sample holds 150,000 to 200,000 clones; around three quarters are singletons and the top ten take approximately 2%. Material for sequencing was PBMCs. The receptors shown here come from a woman aged 25 to 45 in good health and CMV-seronegative.

This clone was picked up a small number of times. This chain connects TRBV18 to TRBJ1-1; no definite D call. CDR3 length: 15 residues. With 3 bases removed from V and 3 bases from J, the gap between germline ends came to 14 bases. The V gene's germline CDR1 is KGHSH and CDR2 LQKENI. The CDR3 loop reads CASSPPSGKDTEAFF. The CDR3 nucleotides read TGTGCCAGCTCACCCCCTTCCGGGAAAGACACTGAAGCTTTCTTT.

The V gene is TRBV25-1, the J gene TRBJ1-6, with no clear D. CDR3 length equals 14 residues. The V gene's germline CDR1 is MGHDK and CDR2 SYGVNS. The V gene lost 8 bases and the J gene lost 3 bases, with 11 bases spanning the gap. The CDR3 coding sequence is TGTGCCAGCGGATTGTGGAGCTATAATTCACCCCTCCACTTT. Translation: CASGLWSYNSPLHF.

The rearrangement uses TRBV19 and TRBJ2-3, with 9 bases identical to TRBD2. V trimming: 1 base; J trimming: 14 bases; junction bases outside the gene matches: 4. The CDR3 runs to 12 residues. Germline lookup yields CDR1 LNHDA and CDR2 SQIVND (reference sequence). CDR3 bases: TGTGCCAGTAGTATAGGTGGGACTAGCCCGTATTTT. The encoded protein is CASSIGGTSPYF.

This clone was seen just once. The chain combines TRBV6-1 with TRBJ2-7; maybe TRBD2 (6 bases). V was clipped by 4 bases and J by 2 bases, with 12 bases between them. CDR3 size: 14 residues. From germline, CDR1 is MNHNS and CDR2 SASEGT. CDR3 protein: CASSAGLLAYEQYF. The CDR3 nucleotides are TGTGCCAGCAGTGCAGGACTACTTGCCTACGAGCAGTACTTC.

The chain uses TRBV6-6 and TRBJ1-3; 8 bases map to TRBD1. The J segment lost 2 bases and the V segment lost 7 bases, leaving 7 bases of the junction unmatched. From germline, CDR1 is MNHNY and CDR2 SVGAGI (reference sequence). This CDR3 has 15 residues. In DNA, the CDR3 is TGTGCCAGCAACGGACAGGGCGCGGCTGGAAACACCATATATTTT. Protein product: CASNGQGAAGNTIYF.

This sequence joins TRBV7-6 and TRBJ2-3, with TRBD1 identical over 8 bases. Germline loops: CDR1 SGHVS, CDR2 FNYEAQ. V lost 5 bases, J lost 6 bases, and 4 bases stayed unmatched. This CDR3 has 13 amino acids. In DNA form, the CDR3 reads TGTGCCAGCAGCAGACAGGGGTTGGATACGCAGTATTTT. Its protein is CASSRQGLDTQYF.

V is TRBV18 and J is TRBJ2-2; D call uncertain. Germline CDR1 KGHSH, CDR2 LQKENI. Trimming pared 0 bases from V and 2 bases from J, leaving 4 bases between. This CDR3 region has 14 residues. CDR3 loop: CASSPPSNTGELFF. The CDR3 coding sequence is TGTGCCAGCTCACCACCTAGTAACACCGGGGAGCTGTTTTTT.

Note on this clone: The junction departs from germline at one end; a sequencing error may be responsible. The CDR3: CASSLTGGETQYF. CDR3 DNA sequence: TGTGCTAGCAGCTTAACAGGGGGGGAGACCCAGTACTTC. The chain carries TRBV7-7 and TRBJ2-5, with 8 bases fitting TRBD1. This CDR3 is 13 amino acids long. Per germline, CDR1 SSHAT and CDR2 FNYEAQ (reference sequence). Full variable domain (remainder filled in from reference TRBV7-7 and TRBJ2-5): GAGVSQSPRYKVTKRGQDVTLRCDPISSHATLYWYQQALGQGPEFLTYFNYEAQPDKSGLPSDRFSAERPEGSISTLTIQRTEQRDSAMYRCASSLTGGETQYFGPGTRLLVL.

In its sample, this clone was seen a few times. The chain employs TRBV19 and TRBJ1-1; D gene ambiguous. CDR3 length: 13 amino acids. Germline values: CDR1 LNHDA, CDR2 SQIVND (reference sequence). V dropped 7 bases and J dropped 11 bases, with 20 bases sitting between them. The CDR3: CASTKRESGDAFF. For the CDR3, the DNA is TGTGCCAGTACCAAAAGGGAGAGCGGAGACGCTTTCTTT.

V is TRBV27 and J is TRBJ1-5; 7 bases line up with TRBD1. Germline V gene lookup returns CDR1 MNHEY and CDR2 SMNVEV (reference sequence). This CDR3 spans 16 amino acids. Trimming took 5 bases from V and 4 from J; bases not matched to a gene: 11. The CDR3 sequence: CASSARPGGNNQPQHF. DNA for the CDR3: TGTGCCAGCAGTGCACGACCAGGGGGTAATAATCAGCCCCAGCATTTT.

The rearrangement links TRBV6-4 to TRBJ2-1; no clear D gene. The CDR3 consists of 17 residues. The germline V and J ends were trimmed by 2 bases and 0 bases, with 14 bases remaining between them. Germline CDR1 MRHNA, CDR2 SNTAGT. CDR3 in DNA: TGTGCCAGCAGTGACGAGAGTAGCTCGAGCTCCTACAATGAGCAGTTCTTC. This encodes CASSDESSSSSYNEQFF.

J is TRBJ2-1 and V is TRBV10-1; 12 bases line up with TRBD2. Germline lookup yields CDR1 WNHNN and CDR2 SYGVQD (reference sequence). This CDR3 has 17 amino acids. Trimming took 6 bases from V and 3 from J; bases not matched to a gene: 9. CDR3 sequence reads: CASSEQGLAGSYNEQFF. CDR3 bases: TGCGCCAGCAGCGAACAAGGACTAGCGGGGAGCTACAATGAGCAGTTCTTC.

The genes are TRBV7-9 and TRBJ2-4; TRBD1 agrees at 11 bases. Germline CDR1 and CDR2: SEHNR and FQNEAQ (reference sequence). J was trimmed by 9 bases and V by 5 bases; bases with no gene match: 6. The CDR3 is 14 amino acids. The DNA for the CDR3 is TGTGCCAGCAGCCCGCGGGACAGGGGGTCCATTCAGTACTTC. Translating it yields CASSPRDRGSIQYF.

V and J are TRBV5-1 and TRBJ2-1, with 10 bases lining up with TRBD2. The CDR3 spans 19 residues. V lost 2 bases, J lost 0 bases, and 11 bases stayed unmatched. CDR1 is SGHRS and CDR2 is YFSETQ in the germline V gene. CDR3 coding DNA: TGCGCCAGCAGCTTACGAGCGGGAGGGCGTGAATTCTCCTACAATGAGCAGTTCTTC. Translating gives CASSLRAGGREFSYNEQFF.

The chain couples TRBV5-6 to TRBJ1-1; 8 positions match TRBD1. Germline CDR1 and CDR2: SGHDT and YYEEEE. Germline trimming cut 4 bases from V and 3 bases from J; bases unmatched to any gene: 11. CDR3 length: 16 amino acids. The CDR3 here is CASSIWTGHWYTEAFF. CDR3 coding DNA: TGTGCCAGCAGCATCTGGACAGGGCATTGGTACACTGAAGCTTTCTTT.

The gene calls are TRBV18 and TRBJ2-1; 7 positions match TRBD1. The CDR3 extends over 16 amino acids. CDR1 KGHSH and CDR2 LQKENI come from the germline V gene. V lost 1 base to trimming and J lost 5 bases; unmatched junction nucleotides: 8. The chain's CDR3 is CASSPQGAKSNNEQFF. In nucleotides, the CDR3 is TGTGCCAGCTCACCACAGGGGGCCAAATCCAACAATGAGCAGTTCTTC.

The V and J genes are TRBV27 and TRBJ1-2, with D hard to call. CDR3 length equals 15 residues. CDR1 is MNHEY, CDR2 SMNVEV, per germline (reference sequence). V was trimmed by 3 bases and J by 6 bases, leaving 17 bases between them. CDR3 nucleotides: TGTGCCAGCAGTTTCTTAAGGGAGGCTCTGGATGGCTACACCTTC. Translation gives CASSFLREALDGYTF.

This clone occurred a few times. This chain connects TRBV10-2 to TRBJ2-4; D is perhaps TRBD1 (5 bases). The germline V gene encodes CDR1 WSHSY and CDR2 SAAADI. This CDR3 contains 17 residues. Trimming cost V 2 bases and J 0 bases, with 14 bases left between them. The CDR3 spells CASSEQSVQGAKNIQYF. As DNA, the CDR3 is TGCGCCAGCAGTGAGCAGAGTGTTCAGGGAGCCAAAAACATTCAGTACTTC.